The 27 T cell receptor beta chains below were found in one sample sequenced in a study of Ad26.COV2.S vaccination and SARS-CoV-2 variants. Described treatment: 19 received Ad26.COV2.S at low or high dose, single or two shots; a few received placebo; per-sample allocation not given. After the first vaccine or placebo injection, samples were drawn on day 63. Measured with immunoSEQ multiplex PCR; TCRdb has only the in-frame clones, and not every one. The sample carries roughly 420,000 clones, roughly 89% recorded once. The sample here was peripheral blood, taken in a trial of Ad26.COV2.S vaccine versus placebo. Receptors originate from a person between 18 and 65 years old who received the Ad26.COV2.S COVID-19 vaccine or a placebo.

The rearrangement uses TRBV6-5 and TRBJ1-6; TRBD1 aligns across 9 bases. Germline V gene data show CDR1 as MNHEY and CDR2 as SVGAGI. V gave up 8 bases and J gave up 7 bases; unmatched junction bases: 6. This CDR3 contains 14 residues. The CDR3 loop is CASGQGQGNSPLHF. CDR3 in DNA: TGTGCCAGCGGACAGGGACAGGGAAATTCACCCCTCCACTTT.

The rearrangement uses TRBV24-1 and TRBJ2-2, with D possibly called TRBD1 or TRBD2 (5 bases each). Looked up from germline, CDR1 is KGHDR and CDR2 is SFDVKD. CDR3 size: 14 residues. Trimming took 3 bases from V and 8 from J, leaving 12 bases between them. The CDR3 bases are TGTGCCACCAGTGATGTGGGGACCGAAGGGGAGCTGTTTTTT. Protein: CATSDVGTEGELFF.

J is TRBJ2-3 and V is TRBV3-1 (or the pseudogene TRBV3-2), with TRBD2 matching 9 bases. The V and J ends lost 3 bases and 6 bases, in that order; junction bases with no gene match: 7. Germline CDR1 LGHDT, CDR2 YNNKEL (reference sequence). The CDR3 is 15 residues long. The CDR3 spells CASSQLLAGGDTQYF. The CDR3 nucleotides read TGTGCCAGCAGCCAGCTACTCGCGGGGGGGGATACGCAGTATTTT.

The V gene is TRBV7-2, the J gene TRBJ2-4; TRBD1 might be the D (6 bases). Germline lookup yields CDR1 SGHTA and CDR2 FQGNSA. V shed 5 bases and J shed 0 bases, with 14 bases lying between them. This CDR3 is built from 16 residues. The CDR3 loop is CASSEWTVLAKNIQYF. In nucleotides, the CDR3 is TGTGCCAGCAGCGAGTGGACAGTACTAGCCAAAAACATTCAGTACTTC. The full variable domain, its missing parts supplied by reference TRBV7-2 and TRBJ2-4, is GAGVSQSPSNKVTEKGKDVELRCDPISGHTALYWYRQSLGQGLEFLIYFQGNSAPDKSGLPSDRFSAERTGGSVSTLTIQRTQQEDSAVYLCASSEWTVLAKNIQYFGAGTRLSVL.

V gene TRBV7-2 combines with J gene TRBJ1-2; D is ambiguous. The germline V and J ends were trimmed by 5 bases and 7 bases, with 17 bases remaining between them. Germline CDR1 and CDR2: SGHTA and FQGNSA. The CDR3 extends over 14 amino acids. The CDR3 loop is CASSPRAPRGGYTF. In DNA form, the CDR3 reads TGTGCCAGCAGCCCTCGAGCGCCCCGTGGTGGCTACACCTTC.

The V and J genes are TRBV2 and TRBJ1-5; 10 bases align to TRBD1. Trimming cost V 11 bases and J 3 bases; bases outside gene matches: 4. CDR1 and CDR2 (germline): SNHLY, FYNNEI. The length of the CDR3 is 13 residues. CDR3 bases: TGTGCCGGACAGGGGGGAAACAATCAGCCCCAGCATTTT. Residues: CAGQGGNNQPQHF.

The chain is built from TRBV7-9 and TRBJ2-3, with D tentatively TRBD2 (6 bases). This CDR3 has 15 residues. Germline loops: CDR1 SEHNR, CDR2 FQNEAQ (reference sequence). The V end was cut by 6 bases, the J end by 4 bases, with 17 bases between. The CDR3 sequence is CASSWGLPGADTQYF. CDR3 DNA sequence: TGTGCCAGCAGTTGGGGACTCCCCGGGGCAGATACGCAGTATTTT.

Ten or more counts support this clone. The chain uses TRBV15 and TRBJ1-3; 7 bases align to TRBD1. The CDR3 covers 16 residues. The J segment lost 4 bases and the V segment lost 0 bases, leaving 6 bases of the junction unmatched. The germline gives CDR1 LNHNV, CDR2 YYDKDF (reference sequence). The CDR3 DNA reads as TGTGCCACCAGCAGAGAAGAGACAGGGTCAGGAAACACCATATATTTT. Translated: CATSREETGSGNTIYF. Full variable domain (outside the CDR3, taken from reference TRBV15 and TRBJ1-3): DAMVIQNPRYQVTQFGKPVTLSCSQTLNHNVMYWYQQKSSQAPKLLFHYYDKDFNNEADTPDNFQSRRPNTSFCFLDIRSPGLGDTAMYLCATSREETGSGNTIYFGEGSWLTVV.

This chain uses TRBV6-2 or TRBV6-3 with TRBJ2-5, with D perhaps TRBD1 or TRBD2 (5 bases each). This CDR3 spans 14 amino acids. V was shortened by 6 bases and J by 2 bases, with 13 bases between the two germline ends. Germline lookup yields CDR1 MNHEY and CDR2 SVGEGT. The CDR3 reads CASSPRDVQETQYF. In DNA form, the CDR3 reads TGTGCCAGCAGCCCCCGGGACGTACAAGAGACCCAGTACTTC.

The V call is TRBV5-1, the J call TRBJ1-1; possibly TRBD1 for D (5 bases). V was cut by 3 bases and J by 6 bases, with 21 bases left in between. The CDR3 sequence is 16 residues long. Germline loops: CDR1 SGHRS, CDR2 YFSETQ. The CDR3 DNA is TGCGCCAGCAGCTCGGATACGGGACTGATGGTCGCTGAAGCTTTCTTT. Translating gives CASSSDTGLMVAEAFF. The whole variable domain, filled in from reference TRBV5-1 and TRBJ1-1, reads KAGVTQTPRYLIKTRGQQVTLSCSPISGHRSVSWYQQTPGQGLQFLFEYFSETQRNKGNFPGRFSGRQFSNSRSEMNVSTLELGDSALYLCASSSDTGLMVAEAFFGQGTRLTVV.

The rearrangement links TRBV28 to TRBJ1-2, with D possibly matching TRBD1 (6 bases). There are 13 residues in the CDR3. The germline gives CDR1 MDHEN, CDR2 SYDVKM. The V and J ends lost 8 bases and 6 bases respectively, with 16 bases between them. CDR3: CASRPQTGNGYTF. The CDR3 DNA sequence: TGTGCCAGCCGACCCCAAACAGGGAATGGCTACACCTTC.

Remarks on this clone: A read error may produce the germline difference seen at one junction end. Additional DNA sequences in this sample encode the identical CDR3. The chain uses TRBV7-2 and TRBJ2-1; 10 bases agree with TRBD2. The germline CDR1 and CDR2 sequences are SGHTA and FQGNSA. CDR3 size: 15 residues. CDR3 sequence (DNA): TGTGCCAGCAGCCTAGCGGGAGTCTCCTACAATGAGCAGTTCTTC. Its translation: CASSLAGVSYNEQFF.

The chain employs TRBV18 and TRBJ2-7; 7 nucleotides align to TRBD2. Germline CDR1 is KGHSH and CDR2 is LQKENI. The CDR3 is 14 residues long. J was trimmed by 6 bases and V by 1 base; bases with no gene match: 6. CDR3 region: CASSPHAGEGEQYV. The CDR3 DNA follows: TGTGCCAGCTCACCACACGCGGGAGAGGGCGAGCAGTACGTC.

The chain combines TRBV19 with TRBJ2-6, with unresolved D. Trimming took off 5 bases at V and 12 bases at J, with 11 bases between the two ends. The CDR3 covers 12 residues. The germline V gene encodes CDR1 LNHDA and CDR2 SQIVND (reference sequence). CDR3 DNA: TGTGCCAGTAGTCCCCGCGGCGGCGTCCTGACTTTC. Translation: CASSPRGGVLTF.

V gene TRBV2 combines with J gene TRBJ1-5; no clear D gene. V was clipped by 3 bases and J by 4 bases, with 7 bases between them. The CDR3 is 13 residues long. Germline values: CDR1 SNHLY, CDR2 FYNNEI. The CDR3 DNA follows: TGTGCCAGCAGTGAGTCAGCAAATCAGCCCCAGCATTTT. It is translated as CASSESANQPQHF.

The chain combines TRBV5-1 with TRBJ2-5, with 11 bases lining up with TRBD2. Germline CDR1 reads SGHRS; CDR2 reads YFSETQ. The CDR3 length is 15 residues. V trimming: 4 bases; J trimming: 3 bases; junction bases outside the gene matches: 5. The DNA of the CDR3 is TGCGCCAGCAGCACGGGACTAGCGGATGAAGAGACCCAGTACTTC. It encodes CASSTGLADEETQYF.

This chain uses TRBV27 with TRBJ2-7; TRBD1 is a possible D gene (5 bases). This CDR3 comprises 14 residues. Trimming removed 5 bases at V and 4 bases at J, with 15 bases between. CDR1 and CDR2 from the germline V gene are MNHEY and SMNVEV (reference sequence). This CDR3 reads CASSSRQTTYEQYF. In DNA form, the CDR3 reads TGTGCCAGCAGTAGCCGACAGACAACTTACGAGCAGTACTTC.

CDR3 in amino acids: CATSGKSPNTGELFF. CDR3 DNA sequence: TGTGCCACCAGTGGAAAGTCCCCGAACACCGGGGAGCTGTTTTTT. The chain couples TRBV24-1 to TRBJ2-2; no reliable D call. CDR3 length: 15 amino acids. From germline, CDR1 is KGHDR and CDR2 SFDVKD. V shed 5 bases and J shed 0 bases, with 9 bases lying between them.

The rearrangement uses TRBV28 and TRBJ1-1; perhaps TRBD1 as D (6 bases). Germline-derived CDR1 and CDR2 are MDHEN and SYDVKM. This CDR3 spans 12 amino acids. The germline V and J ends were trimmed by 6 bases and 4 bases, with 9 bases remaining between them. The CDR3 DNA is TGTGCCAGCAGGGGACACGCCACTGAAGCTTTCTTT. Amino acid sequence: CASRGHATEAFF.

CDR3 sequence reads: CASSPLWARGETQYF. CDR3 in DNA: TGTGCCAGCAGCCCCCTATGGGCTAGGGGTGAGACCCAGTACTTC. The chain couples TRBV11-3 to TRBJ2-5; TRBD1 might be the D (5 bases). The germline V gene has CDR1 SGHNT and CDR2 YENEEA. This CDR3 contains 15 residues. V was cut by 5 bases and J by 5 bases, with 18 bases left in between.

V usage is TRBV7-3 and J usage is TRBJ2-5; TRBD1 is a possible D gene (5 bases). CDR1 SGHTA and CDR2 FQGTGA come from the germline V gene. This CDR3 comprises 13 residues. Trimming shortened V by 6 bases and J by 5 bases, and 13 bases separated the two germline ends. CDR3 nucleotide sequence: TGTGCCAGCAGTCTTCAGGGTCGGGAGACCCAGTACTTC. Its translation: CASSLQGRETQYF.

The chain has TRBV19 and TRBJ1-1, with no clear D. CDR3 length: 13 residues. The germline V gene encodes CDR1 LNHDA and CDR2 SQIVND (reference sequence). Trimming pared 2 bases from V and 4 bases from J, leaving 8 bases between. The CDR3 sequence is CASSISGSTEAFF. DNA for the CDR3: TGTGCCAGTAGTATATCAGGATCCACTGAAGCTTTCTTT.

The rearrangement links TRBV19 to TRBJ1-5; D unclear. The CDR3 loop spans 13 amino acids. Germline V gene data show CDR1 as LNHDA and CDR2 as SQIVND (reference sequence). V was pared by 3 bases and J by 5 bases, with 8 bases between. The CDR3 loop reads CASSIVVYQPQHF. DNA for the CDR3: TGTGCCAGTAGTATCGTCGTTTATCAGCCCCAGCATTTT.

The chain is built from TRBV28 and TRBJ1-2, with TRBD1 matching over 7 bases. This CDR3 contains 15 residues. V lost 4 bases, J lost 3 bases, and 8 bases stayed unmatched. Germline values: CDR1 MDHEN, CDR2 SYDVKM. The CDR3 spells CASSSTDRVYYGYTF. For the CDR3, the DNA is TGTGCCAGCAGTTCAACAGACAGGGTATACTATGGCTACACCTTC.

For the CDR3, the DNA is TGTGCCAGCAGCTTTCAGGCGACGAGCACAGGTCAGCCCCAGCATTTT. Protein product: CASSFQATSTGQPQHF. This sequence joins TRBV5-6 and TRBJ1-5, with a weak D call TRBD1 (5 bases). The CDR3 loop spans 16 amino acids. Trimming left V 2 bases short and J 6 bases short, with 18 bases between. Germline V gene lookup returns CDR1 SGHDT and CDR2 YYEEEE.

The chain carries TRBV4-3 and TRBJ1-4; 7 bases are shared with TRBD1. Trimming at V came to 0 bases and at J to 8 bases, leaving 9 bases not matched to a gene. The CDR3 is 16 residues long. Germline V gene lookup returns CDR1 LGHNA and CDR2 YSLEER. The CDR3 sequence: CASSQEGVGQWEKLFF. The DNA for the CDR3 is TGCGCCAGCAGCCAAGAAGGGGTGGGACAGTGGGAAAAACTGTTTTTT.

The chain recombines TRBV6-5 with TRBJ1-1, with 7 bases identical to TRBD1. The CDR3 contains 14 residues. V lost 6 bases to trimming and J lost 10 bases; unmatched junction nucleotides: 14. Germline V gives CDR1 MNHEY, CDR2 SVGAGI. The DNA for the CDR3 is TGTGCCAGCAGCCGACAGGCAGGGGGAGTACGAGCTTTCTTT. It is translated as CASSRQAGGVRAFF.